A single sample gave rise to the 10 T cell receptor beta chains below, sequenced in a study of vaccination and CD4 T cells after COVID-19 (dated by TCRdb to between 2021 and 2023). The treatment or condition label corresponds to: roughly 11-day PBMC culture with coronavirus spike peptide pools or control peptides (ViraFEST assay). Receptor amplification or capture employed PCR. TCRdb shows the sequencer as Illumina iSeq 100. At the Johns Hopkins FTIC core, DNA from the cultured CD4+ T cells underwent TCR sequencing with the Oncomine TCR Beta short-read assay. Using fastp trimming at Q25 and MiXCR clonotype assembly, TCRdb reanalyzed the public sequencing data and kept in-frame beta chains. Rows with a matching CDR3 protein are joined into one entry that keeps the most common DNA and genes. The sample table lists about 25,000 distinct CDR3 sequences, 49% of them with a count of one. The top ten clones comprise 5% to 6.5% of the sample.

Their specific antigens are unknown. What was sequenced was CD4+ T cells from blood, cultured in vitro. These TCRs come from a human donor who had recovered from COVID-19.

The chain recombines TRBV28 with TRBJ2-3; TRBD2 agrees at 12 bases. The CDR3 is 15 amino acids. Germline V CDR1 and CDR2: MDHEN, SYDVKM. The junction had 7 bases not matched to a gene; V was cut back by 4 bases and J by 8 bases. CDR3 amino acids: CASSSPSGGARTQYF. As DNA, the CDR3 is TGTGCCAGCAGTTCCCCTAGCGGGGGGGCCCGTACGCAGTATTTT.

This clonotype has just a few counts. V gene TRBV7-9 combines with J gene TRBJ1-2; 12 bases map to TRBD1. The V gene end was trimmed by 1 base and the J gene end by 5 bases; junction bases not matched to a gene: 2. The CDR3 length is 15 residues. Germline V CDR1 and CDR2: SEHNR, FQNEAQ (reference sequence). The CDR3 DNA follows: TGTGCCAGCAGCTTAGAGGGACAGGGGGCTTATGGCTACACCTTC. Translation gives CASSLEGQGAYGYTF.

The chain combines TRBV27 with TRBJ2-7; D not certain. CDR1 MNHEY and CDR2 SMNVEV come from the germline V gene (reference sequence). Trimming cost V 8 bases and J 4 bases, with 18 bases left between them. The CDR3 has 14 amino acids. CDR3 in DNA: TGTGCCAGCGCAGTTAGTGGGCGAGCGTACGAGCAGTACTTC. Translating gives CASAVSGRAYEQYF.

The V gene is TRBV18, the J gene TRBJ2-4, with 10 bases lining up with TRBD1. The CDR3 sequence is 16 residues long. V lost 0 bases to trimming and J lost 7 bases; unmatched junction nucleotides: 6. Germline CDR1 KGHSH, CDR2 LQKENI. CDR3 nucleotides: TGTGCCAGCTCACCACCGAAGACAGGGGGCGCGAACATTCAGTACTTC. It translates to CASSPPKTGGANIQYF.

This chain uses TRBV6-1 with TRBJ2-3; D is undetermined. The CDR3 spans 13 residues. Trimming took off 6 bases at V and 0 bases at J, with 7 bases between the two ends. CDR1 and CDR2 (germline): MNHNS, SASEGT. The CDR3 DNA reads as TGTGCCAGCAGGGTCACTAGCACAGATACGCAGTATTTT. It is translated as CASRVTSTDTQYF.

The chain joins TRBV20-1 to TRBJ2-6, with D possibly matching TRBD1 (5 bases). CDR1 is DFQATT and CDR2 is SNEGSKA in the germline V gene (reference sequence). The CDR3 is 18 amino acids. The ends were cut back, 3 bases at V and 0 bases at J, with 18 bases in the middle. The CDR3 reads CSARDTTVRYSGANVLTF. DNA of the CDR3: TGCAGTGCTAGGGACACTACCGTTAGGTACTCTGGGGCCAACGTCCTGACTTTC.

This clonotype was counted only a few times. The chain couples TRBV7-2 to TRBJ2-3; no reliable D call. Trimming left V 2 bases short and J 1 base short, with 10 bases between. The germline CDR1 and CDR2 sequences are SGHTA and FQGNSA. This CDR3 comprises 15 residues. The DNA for the CDR3 is TGTGCCAGCAGCTTAACGGGCGTTGGCACAGATACGCAGTATTTT. The encoded protein is CASSLTGVGTDTQYF.

The chain employs TRBV6-2 or TRBV6-3 and TRBJ2-7, with 10 bases identical to TRBD1. J gave up 9 bases and V 6 bases, and 14 bases lay outside the gene matches. CDR1 and CDR2 from the germline V gene are MNHEY and SVGEGT. CDR3 length: 15 residues. The CDR3 here is CASSAHGTGEVLQYF. DNA of the CDR3: TGTGCCAGCAGCGCACACGGGACAGGGGAGGTTTTGCAGTACTTC.

In its sample, this clonotype was seen a few times. This chain links TRBV7-9 with TRBJ1-3, with 7 bases identical to TRBD1. The trim removed 5 bases at V and 4 bases at J, leaving 5 bases unmatched. Per the germline V gene, CDR1 is SEHNR and CDR2 is FQNEAQ (reference sequence). The CDR3 extends over 14 amino acids. This CDR3 reads CASSPTGDGNTIYF. CDR3 sequence (DNA): TGTGCCAGCAGCCCAACAGGGGACGGAAACACCATATATTTT.

The chain joins TRBV7-7 to TRBJ2-2, with D unresolved. V shed 3 bases and J shed 2 bases, with 7 bases lying between them. The CDR3 has 14 amino acids. The germline V gene has CDR1 SSHAT and CDR2 FNYEAQ (reference sequence). Here the CDR3 reads CASSFNINTGELFF. DNA of the CDR3: TGTGCCAGCAGCTTCAATATTAACACCGGGGAGCTGTTTTTT.